This note documents a single T cell receptor beta chain sequence. Its matching antigen is unknown. These data belong to a study of beta chain features in type 1 diabetes. At the level of the study: Sorted cell examination encompassed approximately 110 million cells across all samples. Study outcomes and limitations: When VDJ junctions were examined, type 1 diabetes patients showed fewer insertions and more deletions. Sequencing of cDNA might inflate the share of cells that strongly express TCR.

The CDR3 has 17 amino acids. CDR1 and CDR2 (germline): LGHNA, YSLEER. V lost 4 bases, J lost 0 bases, and 6 bases stayed unmatched. Every donor had blood drawn once into heparin, approximately 120 mL on average. Reverse transcription of all isolated RNA meant that expressed TCRB transcripts were sequenced. Some clones are missing from TCRdb's copy, which holds only in-frame ones; the method was immunoSEQ multiplex PCR. This table holds under 250,000 clones, over 12% found once. The sequence was collected from a woman in her thirties or forties in good health. The V and J genes are TRBV4-3 and TRBJ2-3, with 11 bases matching TRBD2. Sequenced material: naive CD4+ T cells from blood. CDR3 protein: CASSRNLAGGSTDTQYF. CDR3 nucleotide sequence: TGCGCCAGCAGCCGGAATTTAGCGGGGGGGAGCACAGATACGCAGTATTTT.